This TCR beta chain was documented in a study of blood T cell repertoires in COVID-19. Whole-study context: Specimens from acute and convalescent COVID-19 originated in the United States, Italy and Spain.

Per the original data handling: The authors estimated nucleated cell counts from reference gene primer amplification. Produced via immunoSEQ multiplex PCR; TCRdb's table is partial and in-frame only. V, J and clone size were drawn from that table, and D and trimming were deduced from the DNA. The data contain approximately 150,000 clones, 88% of them singletons. This clone has only a few counts. The V gene lost 4 bases and the J gene lost 5 bases, with 18 bases spanning the gap. The CDR3 sequence is 15 residues long. The V gene's germline CDR1 is SGHDT and CDR2 YYEEEE. The clonotype was recovered from a man aged 50 to 60 who had recovered from COVID-19. The sample taken for sequencing was peripheral blood. The gene calls are TRBV5-6 and TRBJ2-5; a possible D gene is TRBD2 (6 bases). The DNA for the CDR3 is TGTGCCAGCAGCGACTTGGGTAGCGGCGGGGAGACCCAGTACTTC. Translation: CASSDLGSGGETQYF.